This entry is about one TCR beta chain. This specimen belongs to a study of technical replicates of blood from a handful of donors. Per the germline V gene, CDR1 is MNHNS and CDR2 is SASEGT. This CDR3 is 14 amino acids long. Between the trimmed V and J ends, which lost 3 bases and 7 bases, there was a span of 13 bases. This table comes from immunoSEQ multiplex PCR, and its TCRdb copy is limited to in-frame clones, with some not included. The data hold under 75,000 clones, with 90% to 95% observed a single time. Sample: T cells isolated from PBMCs. The clonotype originates from a human donor in good health. This chain connects TRBV6-1 to TRBJ1-5; D is unresolved. DNA for the CDR3: TGTGCCAGCAGTGAGGCGTGGGGAGGCCAGCCCCAGCATTTT. Residues: CASSEAWGGQPQHF.